Below, 9 T cell receptor beta chains from the same sample are listed, as sequenced in a study of early T cells in non-severe SARS-CoV-2 infection. TCRdb re-derived calls from the 5' RACE reads in MiXCR, one entry per CDR3 protein. In the table there are 20,000 to 25,000 distinct CDR3 sequences, 4% to 5.5% of which are singletons. The specimen was whole blood. These receptors all come from an adult who was a healthcare worker with PCR-confirmed SARS-CoV-2 infection or an uninfected control (not recorded which).

Here the CDR3 DNA reads TGCGCCAGCAGTGAGTCAGAGGGCCGTTACTACAATGAGCAGTTCTTC. The encoded protein is CASSESEGRYYNEQFF. The V call is TRBV10-2, the J call TRBJ2-1; TRBD2 is a possible D gene (5 bases). V was clipped by 0 bases and J by 3 bases, with 12 bases between them. Germline lookup yields CDR1 WSHSY and CDR2 SAAADI. This CDR3 has 16 amino acids.

This clonotype has ten or more counts. This rearrangement joins TRBV12-3 or TRBV12-4 to TRBJ2-7; 10 positions agree with TRBD1. The CDR3 extends over 15 amino acids. Trimming cost V 5 bases and J 9 bases; bases outside gene matches: 13. This CDR3 reads CASSIPGQGYEGQYF. CDR3 bases: TGTGCCAGCAGTATTCCGGGACAGGGGTACGAGGGGCAGTACTTC.

The chain uses TRBV7-2 and TRBJ2-7; D is tentatively TRBD1 or TRBD2 (5 bases each). V dropped 5 bases and J dropped 0 bases, with 17 bases sitting between them. Germline V lookup: CDR1 SGHTA, CDR2 FQGNSA. This CDR3 is built from 16 residues. The chain's CDR3 is CASSATGTESSYEQYF. DNA for the CDR3: TGTGCCAGCAGCGCAACCGGGACGGAGAGCTCCTACGAGCAGTACTTC.

This clonotype was seen only a few times. The chain combines TRBV18 with TRBJ2-3, with 8 bases lining up with TRBD2. The CDR3 has 15 residues. J lost 0 bases, V lost 3 bases, and 2 bases had no gene match. Germline V gene lookup returns CDR1 KGHSH and CDR2 LQKENI. The DNA for the CDR3 is TGTGCCAGCTCACCCAGACTAGCGAGCACAGATACGCAGTATTTT. Translating it yields CASSPRLASTDTQYF.

The rearrangement links TRBV9 to TRBJ2-2; tentatively, D is TRBD1 (6 bases). V was clipped by 4 bases and J by 6 bases, with 19 bases between them. The CDR3 loop spans 16 amino acids. Germline V lookup: CDR1 SGDLS, CDR2 YYNGEE. CDR3 in amino acids: CASSSSLRGLAGELFF. CDR3 DNA sequence: TGTGCCAGCAGCTCCTCCCTTAGGGGGTTGGCCGGGGAGCTGTTTTTT.

This clonotype was recorded at least ten times. The chain carries TRBV28 and TRBJ1-2; weak D call: TRBD1 (6 bases). Germline V gives CDR1 MDHEN, CDR2 SYDVKM. The CDR3 covers 13 residues. The V end lost 10 bases, the J end lost 5 bases, and 17 bases lay between the germline ends. The CDR3 region is CAIVQGRGYGYTF. CDR3 in DNA: TGTGCCATCGTTCAGGGGAGAGGGTATGGCTACACCTTC.

This clonotype has ten or more counts. The V and J genes are TRBV12-3 or TRBV12-4 and TRBJ1-1, with 11 nucleotides matching TRBD1. The CDR3 loop spans 16 amino acids. J lost 1 base, V lost 6 bases, and 7 bases had no gene match. The DNA of the CDR3 is TGTGCCAGCAGGAGGACAGGGGGCATCTCGAACACTGAAGCTTTCTTT. Translation: CASRRTGGISNTEAFF.

This clonotype was seen a handful of times. The chain has TRBV19 and TRBJ2-1, with D possibly TRBD2 on 5 matching bases. Trimming removed 3 bases at V and 5 bases at J, with 8 bases between. The germline CDR1 and CDR2 sequences are LNHDA and SQIVND (reference sequence). This CDR3 region has 13 residues. CDR3 nucleotides: TGTGCCAGTAGTATCCACGGGGACAATGAGCAGTTCTTC. Its translation: CASSIHGDNEQFF.

This clonotype has only a few counts. The chain is built from TRBV6-2 or TRBV6-3 and TRBJ2-5, with unresolved D. CDR1 is MNHEY, CDR2 SVGEGT, per germline. This CDR3 is built from 14 residues. The V gene lost 0 bases and the J gene lost 4 bases, with 9 bases spanning the gap. CDR3 sequence: CASSYSWRTETQYF. CDR3 bases: TGTGCCAGCAGTTACTCTTGGAGAACAGAGACCCAGTACTTC.